The clone carrying this TCR beta chain was detected many times. The antigen is undetermined. This specimen comes from a study of blood T cells in healthy people across ages. The CDR3 has 17 residues. The V gene end was trimmed by 5 bases and the J gene end by 0 bases; junction bases not matched to a gene: 6. The germline CDR1 and CDR2 sequences are SGHAT and FQNNGV. Overall study results and limits: While age rose, TCR beta diversity per million T cells dropped in a roughly linear way. Both naive CD4+ cell counts and diversity were greater in long-lived donors than in aged donors.

With a J-beta primer mix and a sample-barcoded 5' primer, a second PCR ran about 7 to 12 cycles. In TCRdb, the 5' RACE reads were re-called with MiXCR into one record per CDR3 protein. Here the sample spans approximately 1,100,000 distinct CDR3 sequences, 35% to 50% being singletons. Donors were healthy Caucasian individuals from Russia aged about 6 to 95. This TCR came from a woman aged 55-75 years in good health. The sequencing input was blood. J is TRBJ2-7 and V is TRBV11-2; 14 nucleotides align to TRBD2. The CDR3, as DNA: TGTGCCAGCAGCCGAGGGACTAGCGGGGGAAGCTCCTACGAGCAGTACTTC. Its protein product is CASSRGTSGGSSYEQYF.